This TCR beta chain was documented in a study of beta chain features in type 1 diabetes (dated by TCRdb to about 2018). With regard to the full study: No differences in mean age, gender distribution, total cell number or subset yield were found between patients and healthy donors. The study compared TCRB repertoires of sorted circulating CD4+ T cell subsets between recently diagnosed type 1 diabetes patients and matched healthy donors. Regulatory and stem cell-like memory subsets were obtained from only 8 patients and about 8 healthy donors, while naive and central memory subsets were obtained from all 28 donors. A total of roughly 98,000,000 sorted cells were examined across all samples, and a strong correlation was observed between cell number per subset and RNA yield.

Regarding this clone: Its binding antigen is unknown. Per-nucleotide qualities are absent, and no much larger clonotype sits a single base away.

From each donor, a single peripheral blood sample of about 120 mL on average was drawn into heparinised tubes. Naive, central memory, regulatory and stem cell-like memory CD4+ T cells were sorted on a BD FACSAria II using a panel including CD45RO, CCR7, CD25, CD127, CD95 and CD27. Purity was above 95% for every sorted population. Right away, PBMCs were isolated by Lymphoprep density gradient centrifugation and were stained directly, with no culture step. So that batch effects would be minimized, each experiment stained and sorted samples in pairs, pairing one healthy donor with one patient. The entire amount of isolated RNA was reverse transcribed using the High Capacity cDNA Reverse Transcription Kit, so the sequenced TCRB transcripts were expressed ones. Deep immunoSEQ sequencing was applied to naive, central memory and regulatory T cell samples, giving an average of about 3.4 million total reads per sample. Sorted cells were lysed in RLT buffer, and RNA was extracted using DNase-treated RNeasy Micro or Mini kits according to cell number. To prevent cross-contamination, each cell subset was processed individually, whereas patient and healthy donor samples were processed jointly. Using the immunoSEQ multiplex PCR, TCRB sequences were amplified from cDNA into 87-bp fragments spanning the CDR3 region. Amplicons were sequenced on the Illumina HiSeq platform. The paper's data handling went like this. Synthetic template baselines were used to correct PCR bias computationally, reads within Hamming distance 2 were collapsed together, and singletons that could not be merged were discarded. Reads were aligned against IMGT so that V, D and J genes, CDR3 length and insertions or deletions at six rearrangement sites could be assigned. Within each subset, clonotype counts were normalized to sorted cell number, and only after that were true diversity and Gini coefficients computed with the tcR R package. Repertoire sharing was quantified using the overlap coefficient calculated on TCRB nucleotide sequences. As a proxy for the pre-selection repertoire, out-of-frame TCRB sequences from naive cells were analyzed. Not all clones reach the TCRdb copy of this immuneACCESS table, which keeps in-frame sequences only. Checked studies attribute under half of the gap to unresolved V genes and leave the rest unexplained. V and J calls and clone size are as listed in that table; D and trimming were resolved from the DNA. This sample is represented by a few hundred thousand clones; 10% to 15% of them were singletons. Roughly 0.0097% of the sample lies in the top ten.

General study outcomes and caveats: Naive, central memory and regulatory TCRB repertoires appeared to be more alike among patients than among healthy donors. Shorter templates might be favored by PCR, yet because patient and control samples were amplified and corrected together, any such skew would affect both groups equally. A moderate but significant shortening of TCRB CDR3 length was observed in type 1 diabetes patients in all four CD4+ subsets. Patients with type 1 diabetes made fewer insertions and deleted more nucleotides at VDJ recombination sites, implying thymic rearrangement abnormalities. HLA sub-analyses involved small numbers of individuals, so any influence of HLA type on TCRB rearrangement remained unresolved. Because cDNA rather than genomic DNA was sequenced, highly expressing activated cells could have been over-represented, although no difference in activation and CD3 levels was found between groups.

V is reduced by 5 bases and J by 0 bases, leaving a spacing of 11 bases between them. In the germline V gene, CDR1 corresponds to MNHEY and CDR2 to SVGAGI. The CDR3, cysteine through phenylalanine, is 15 amino acids long. The read is trimmed to its CDR3 DNA, 45 bases read in frame from base 1. The sample was naive CD4+ T cells from blood. The sample's cell subset or site, from its label and the paper: true naive CD4+ T cells. The sequence came from a woman aged 18-29 years with type 1 diabetes. This chain joins TRBV6-5 to TRBJ2-1, with TRBD2 perhaps the D gene, on 6 matching bases. The bases are TGTGCCAGCAGTCGGAGGGTGAGCTCCTACAATGAGCAGTTCTTC. Its protein reads: CASSRRVSSYNEQFF.